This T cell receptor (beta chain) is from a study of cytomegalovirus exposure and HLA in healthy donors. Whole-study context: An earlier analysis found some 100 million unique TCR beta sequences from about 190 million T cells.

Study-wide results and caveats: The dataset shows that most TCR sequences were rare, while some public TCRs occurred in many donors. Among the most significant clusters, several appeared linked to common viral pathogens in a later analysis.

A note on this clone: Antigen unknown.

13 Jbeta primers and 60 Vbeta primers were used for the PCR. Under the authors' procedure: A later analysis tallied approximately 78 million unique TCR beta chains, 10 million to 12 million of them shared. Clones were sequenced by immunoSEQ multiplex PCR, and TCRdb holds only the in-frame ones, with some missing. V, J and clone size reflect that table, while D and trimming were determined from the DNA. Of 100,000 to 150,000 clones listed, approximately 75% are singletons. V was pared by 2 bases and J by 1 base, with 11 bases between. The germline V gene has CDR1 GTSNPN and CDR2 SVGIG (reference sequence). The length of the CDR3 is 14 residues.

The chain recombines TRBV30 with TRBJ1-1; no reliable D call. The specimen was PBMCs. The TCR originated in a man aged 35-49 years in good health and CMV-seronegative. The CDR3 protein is CAWSREPWNTEAFF. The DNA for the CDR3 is TGTGCCTGGAGTCGCGAACCCTGGAACACTGAAGCTTTCTTT. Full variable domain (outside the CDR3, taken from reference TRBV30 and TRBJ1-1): SQTIHQWPATLVQPVGSPLSLECTVEGTSNPNLYWYRQAAGRGLQLLFYSVGIGQISSEVPQNLSASRPQDRQFILSSKKLLLSDSGFYLCAWSREPWNTEAFFGQGTRLTVV.